These T cell receptor beta chains were read from a single sample in a study of post-analysis software for immune sequencing data. MiXCR was run by TCRdb on the PCR reads, yielding one entry per CDR3 protein. The sample has about 560,000 distinct CDR3 sequences, roughly two fifths seen once. The sequencing sample was made of blood. The receptors originated from a girl aged 10 to 17 with multiple sclerosis. The CDR3 runs from the conserved cysteine through the conserved F or W. D genes are given only for firm matches. Clone size is stated in some rows and not others, as once, few, many or a class when expanded.

TRBJ2-1,TRBV11-1,-,-,TGTGCCAGCACCCTGGAGACTGACCGTTACAATGAGCAGTTCTTC,CASTLETDRYNEQFF
TRBJ2-7,TRBV7-2,-,-,TGTGCCAGCAGCCTGGGCCCCGCCGAGCAGTACTTC,CASSLGPAEQYF
TRBJ2-1,TRBV7-7,-,few,TGTGCCAGCAGCTTAGGACGGGGGAGCTCCTACAATGAGCAGTTCTTC,CASSLGRGSSYNEQFF
TRBJ2-1,TRBV4-1,-,few,TGCGCCAGCAGCCATCCGAAGGGGGGTAATGAGCAGTTCTTC,CASSHPKGGNEQFF
TRBJ1-1,TRBV29-1,-,-,TGCAGCGTGGTACAGGGAGGGGCTTTCTTT,CSVVQGGAFF
TRBJ2-5,TRBV20-1,-,-,TGCAGTGCTTCGGGGGTTACACGGGAGACCCAGTGCTTC,CSASGVTRETQCF
TRBJ1-5,TRBV5-1,-,-,TGCGCCAGCAGCCCCGAGGGGGGCAATCAGCCCCAGCATTTT,CASSPEGGNQPQHF
TRBJ2-7,TRBV4-1,-,few,TGCGCCAGCAGCCAAGATCCCGGGACCGCCTCGTACGAGCAGTACTTC,CASSQDPGTASYEQYF
TRBJ2-1,TRBV6-6,TRBD2,few,TGTGCCAGCAGTCCAATAGCGGGAGTATACTACAATGAGCAGTTCTTC,CASSPIAGVYYNEQFF
TRBJ1-5,TRBV7-9,TRBD1,few,TGTGCCAGCACGAGTGGACAGGGACATCAGCCCCAGCATTTT,CASTSGQGHQPQHF
TRBJ2-7,TRBV7-3,-,-,TGTGCCAGCAGCTTAAGAGGCGGGGATTCCTACGAGCAGTACTTC,CASSLRGGDSYEQYF
TRBJ2-3,TRBV2,-,few,TGTGCCAGCAGAGAAGCAGGCCGCGGAGTAAATACGCAGTATTTT,CASREAGRGVNTQYF
TRBJ2-7,TRBV4-2,TRBD1,-,TGTGCCAGCAGCCAAGGGGGACAGGGGGCTTGCGAGCAGTACTTC,CASSQGGQGACEQYF
TRBJ2-5,TRBV7-2,-,-,TGTGCCAGCAGCTTATTCCCGGGAGCCCAAGAGACCCAGTACTTC,CASSLFPGAQETQYF
TRBJ2-3,TRBV12-3/TRBV12-4,TRBD1,-,TGTGCCAGCCGTCCGGGACAGGGGAAAGTCACAGATACGCAGTATTTT,CASRPGQGKVTDTQYF
TRBJ2-3,TRBV24-1,-,once,TGTGCCACAGACGAGGGAACAGATACGCAGTATTTT,CATDEGTDTQYF
TRBJ2-4,TRBV3-1,-,-,TGTGCCAGCAGCCATGAATCCGGCATTCAGTACTTC,CASSHESGIQYF
TRBJ2-3,TRBV20-1,TRBD2,-,TGCAGTGCTCCACTAGCGGGGGCTAGGGATACGCAGTATTTT,CSAPLAGARDTQYF
TRBJ2-1,TRBV13,TRBD2,-,TGTGCCAGCAGCTTAGGCTTAAACTGGGCGGGACTAGCGGGAGCCCGCTCCTACAATGAGCAGTTCTTC,CASSLGLNWAGLAGARSYNEQFF
TRBJ2-7,TRBV5-1,TRBD1,few,TGCGCCAGCAGCTCGGACAGGGGGGTCTACGAGCAGTACTTC,CASSSDRGVYEQYF
TRBJ1-1,TRBV6-6,-,few,TGTGCCAGCAGACCGCCAAGACGGCAGATTAACACTGAAGCTTTCTTT,CASRPPRRQINTEAFF
TRBJ2-3,TRBV7-2,TRBD2,once,TGTGCCAGCAATTTACTAGCGGGCACAGATACGCAGTATTTT,CASNLLAGTDTQYF
TRBJ1-1,TRBV12-3/TRBV12-4,-,-,TGTGCCAGCAGCTCCCTAGTCGTGAACACTGAAGCTTTCTTT,CASSSLVVNTEAFF
TRBJ2-3,TRBV7-7,TRBD2,-,TGTGCTAGCAGTCCGGGACTAGAGACAGATACGCAGTATTTT,CASSPGLETDTQYF
TRBJ1-5,TRBV12-3/TRBV12-4,-,-,TGTGCCGCCGGGGACGGCAATCAGCCCCAGCATTTT,CAAGDGNQPQHF
TRBJ2-7,TRBV11-2,TRBD1,-,TGTGCCAGCAAGCAGCAGGGACAGGGTAGCGAGCAGTACTTC,CASKQQGQGSEQYF
TRBJ1-4,TRBV29-1,-,-,TGCAGCGTTGAACAGGGAGATGAAAAACTGTTTTTT,CSVEQGDEKLFF
TRBJ2-1,TRBV6-5,TRBD1,-,TGTGCCAGCAACGACAGGGGCGGCGGCAATGAGCAGTTCTTC,CASNDRGGGNEQFF
TRBJ2-3,TRBV5-1,-,-,TGCGCCAGCAGTCGCGAGCGGCAAATCACAGATACGCAGTATTTT,CASSRERQITDTQYF
TRBJ1-2,TRBV29-1,TRBD1,few,TGCAGCGTTGGCCAAGGGGGCCTGGGCTATGGCTACACCTTC,CSVGQGGLGYGYTF
TRBJ2-7,TRBV11-2,TRBD1,-,TGTGCCAGCAGCTTTCCCGGGACAGGGTCCTACGAGCAGTACTTC,CASSFPGTGSYEQYF
TRBJ1-4,TRBV29-1,TRBD1,-,TGCAGCGTTGGCCAGTCCCGGGACAGGGGAGAGAATGAAAAACTGTTTTTT,CSVGQSRDRGENEKLFF
TRBJ2-7,TRBV20-1,-,-,TGCAGTGCCCCCGATCCGGCGGCCGGCGAGCAGTACTTC,CSAPDPAAGEQYF
TRBJ1-2,TRBV27,-,-,TGTGCCAGCAGTAGCAGACAGGACAGCTATGGCTACACCTTC,CASSSRQDSYGYTF
TRBJ2-2,TRBV20-1,TRBD1,-,TGCAGTGCAACGGACAGGTCGGACACCGGGGAGCTGTTTTTT,CSATDRSDTGELFF
TRBJ2-2,TRBV5-6,-,-,TGTGCCAGCAGCTTTGGCGCCGGGGAGCTGTTTTTT,CASSFGAGELFF